This T cell receptor beta chain was profiled in a study of T cell repertoires in ileal Crohn's disease. Time point noted: neoterminal ileum biopsy at postoperative endoscopy, about 6 months after surgery. Whole-study findings and limits: Postoperative endoscopy occurred within one year, median about 7 months.

Profiling relied on immunoSEQ multiplex PCR, and the TCRdb table lists in-frame clones only, not all of them. The sample yields roughly 60,000 clones, approximately 91% seen once. To note about this clone: Its antigen is not identified.

Germline trimming cut 1 base from V and 2 bases from J; bases unmatched to any gene: 2. The CDR3 is 15 amino acids. Germline assignment: CDR1 LNHNV and CDR2 YYDKDF (reference sequence). This chain connects TRBV15 to TRBJ1-3, with TRBD1 matching over 7 bases. Sample: ileal tissue. The clonotype comes from an adult with Crohn's disease. In nucleotides, the CDR3 is TGTGCCACCAGCAGAGGAGGACAGGCTGGAAACACCATATATTTT. The encoded protein is CATSRGGQAGNTIYF.